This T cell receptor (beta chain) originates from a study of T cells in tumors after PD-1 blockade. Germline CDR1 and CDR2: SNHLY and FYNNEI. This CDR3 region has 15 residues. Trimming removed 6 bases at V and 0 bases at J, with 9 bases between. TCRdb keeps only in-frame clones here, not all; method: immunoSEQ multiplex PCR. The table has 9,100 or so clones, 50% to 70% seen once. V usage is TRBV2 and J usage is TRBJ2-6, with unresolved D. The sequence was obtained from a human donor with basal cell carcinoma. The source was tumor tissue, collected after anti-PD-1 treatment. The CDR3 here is CASSSRLSGANVLTF. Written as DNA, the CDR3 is TGTGCCAGCAGCTCAAGACTCTCTGGGGCCAACGTCCTGACTTTC. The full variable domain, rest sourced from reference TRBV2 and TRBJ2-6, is EPEVTQTPSHQVTQMGQEVILRCVPISNHLYFYWYRQILGQKVEFLVSFYNNEISEKSEIFDDQFSVERPDGSNFTLKIRSTKLEDSAMYFCASSSRLSGANVLTFGAGSRLTVL.